These T cell receptor beta chains were read from a single sample in a study of T cell responses to AZD1222 COVID-19 vaccine. TCRdb's copy holds only in-frame clones and misses some; the assay was immunoSEQ multiplex PCR. The top ten hold 1% to 1.5% of the sample, which has 150,000 to 200,000 clones, 85% to 95% seen once. Sequencing used peripheral blood, obtained on day 0 of AZD1222 vaccination. All receptors come from an adult in good health. CDR3s include the opening cysteine and the closing phenylalanine or tryptophan. A D gene is named only where the DNA matches it firmly. Size values are once, few and many counts, or a class for expanded clones, and some rows have none.

j_call clone_size v_call d_call cdr3_aa cdr3_nt
TRBJ1-1 - TRBV7-9 - CASSATGATEAFF TGTGCCAGCAGCGCCACGGGGGCCACTGAAGCTTTCTTT
TRBJ1-5 - TRBV19 - CASSDQGGNQPQHF TGTGCCAGTAGTGATCAGGGCGGCAATCAGCCCCAGCATTTT
TRBJ1-5 once TRBV7-9 TRBD1 CASSYGQGNQPQHF TGTGCCAGCAGCTACGGACAGGGAAATCAGCCCCAGCATTTT
TRBJ1-6 once TRBV18 - CASSADEAQSPLHF TGTGCCAGCTCAGCCGACGAGGCTCAATCACCCCTCCACTTT
TRBJ2-3 once TRBV6-4 - CASSMAGRDTQYF TGTGCCAGCAGTATGGCAGGGAGAGATACGCAGTATTTT
TRBJ2-7 - TRBV12-1 - CASSLREGGHPYEQYF TGTGCCAGCAGCTTAAGGGAGGGGGGTCACCCCTACGAGCAGTACTTC
TRBJ2-7 - TRBV11-2 - CASSLVSGAYEQYF TGTGCCAGCAGCTTAGTTTCGGGGGCCTACGAGCAGTACTTC
TRBJ2-3 once TRBV2 TRBD2 CASSPLAGGTDTQYF TGTGCCAGCAGCCCCCTGGCGGGGGGCACAGATACGCAGTATTTT
TRBJ1-4 - TRBV18 TRBD1 CASSPRDRDEKLFF TGTGCCAGCTCACCACGGGACAGGGACGAAAAACTGTTTTTT
TRBJ1-5 - TRBV7-2 - CASSLGADYSNQPQHF TGTGCCAGCAGCTTAGGGGCGGATTATAGCAATCAGCCCCAGCATTTT
TRBJ1-2 - TRBV3-1/TRBV3-2 - CASSQGGVDYGYTF TGTGCCAGCAGCCAAGGAGGGGTCGACTATGGCTACACCTTC
TRBJ2-3 - TRBV7-2 TRBD2 CASSPPGGSTDTQYF TGTGCCAGCAGCCCACCCGGGGGGTCCACAGATACGCAGTATTTT
TRBJ2-1 once TRBV5-1 - CASSQDGGNYNEQFF TGCGCCAGCAGCCAGGACGGCGGAAATTACAATGAGCAGTTCTTC
TRBJ2-3 - TRBV9 - CASSTVGAQADTQYF TGTGCCAGCAGCACTGTGGGTGCCCAGGCAGATACGCAGTATTTT
TRBJ1-1 - TRBV12-5 - CASGLVRGTEAFF TGTGCTAGTGGTTTGGTACGCGGAACTGAAGCTTTCTTT
TRBJ2-5 - TRBV19 TRBD2 CASRGVAGGEETQYF TGTGCCAGTAGAGGGGTAGCGGGGGGGGAAGAGACCCAGTACTTC
TRBJ1-1 - TRBV7-9 TRBD1 CASSPGTGGTEAFF TGTGCCAGCAGCCCCGGGACAGGGGGCACTGAAGCTTTCTTT
TRBJ1-5 - TRBV9 - CASSGPEDQPQHF TGTGCCAGCAGCGGGCCGGAGGATCAGCCCCAGCATTTT
TRBJ1-5 - TRBV3-1/TRBV3-2 TRBD1 CASSQAGTGGSQPQHF TGTGCCAGCAGCCAAGCAGGGACAGGGGGGAGTCAGCCCCAGCATTTT
TRBJ1-2 once TRBV6-2/TRBV6-3 - CASSYRGQGGSYGYTF TGTGCCAGCAGTTACCGGGGCCAGGGAGGTTCTTATGGCTACACCTTC
TRBJ2-3 - TRBV9 - CASSDARGAQDTQYF TGTGCCAGCAGCGACGCTCGGGGGGCGCAGGATACGCAGTATTTT
TRBJ2-5 once TRBV12-3/TRBV12-4 - CASSFLGAETQYF TGTGCCAGCAGTTTTCTGGGGGCAGAGACCCAGTACTTC
TRBJ1-6 - TRBV5-1 - CASSLVGDSPLHF TGCGCCAGCAGCTTGGTCGGCGACTCACCCCTCCACTTT
TRBJ2-5 - TRBV6-5 TRBD2 CASSLKGTSGETQYF TGTGCCAGCAGCTTGAAAGGGACTAGCGGGGAGACCCAGTACTTC
TRBJ2-5 - TRBV27 - CASSSVLAQETQYF TGTGCCAGCAGTTCCGTCCTGGCCCAAGAGACCCAGTACTTC
TRBJ1-6 once TRBV5-1 TRBD1 CASSSIGQGANSPLHF TGCGCCAGCAGTTCGATCGGACAGGGGGCGAATTCACCCCTCCACTTT
TRBJ1-5 - TRBV5-1 - CASSLKGDQPQHF TGCGCCAGCAGCTTGAAGGGCGATCAGCCCCAGCATTTT
TRBJ1-1 - TRBV7-8 TRBD1 CASSIQGANTEAFF TGTGCCAGCAGCATACAGGGGGCGAACACTGAAGCTTTCTTT
TRBJ2-7 - TRBV6-5 - CASSNGGEQYF TGTGCCAGCAGTAACGGGGGCGAGCAGTACTTC
TRBJ1-2 - TRBV2 TRBD1 CASSEWTGAARVYGYTF TGTGCCAGCAGTGAGTGGACAGGGGCCGCCCGGGTCTATGGCTACACCTTC
TRBJ2-5 - TRBV4-3 TRBD1 CASSQSAGQVFETQYF TGCGCCAGCAGCCAATCGGCGGGACAGGTCTTTGAGACCCAGTACTTC
TRBJ1-2 - TRBV11-2 - CASSLSGYGYTF TGTGCCAGCAGCTTAAGTGGGTATGGCTACACCTTC
TRBJ1-3 - TRBV7-2 - CASSLAGVFSGNTIYF TGTGCCAGCAGCTTAGCGGGGGTCTTCTCTGGAAACACCATATATTTT
TRBJ2-7 - TRBV9 TRBD1 CASSVGGQGAYEQYF TGTGCCAGCAGCGTAGGAGGACAGGGGGCCTACGAGCAGTACTTC
TRBJ1-2 - TRBV18 TRBD1 CASSQLAGGNNRGIGYGYTF TGTGCCAGCTCACAACTAGCTGGCGGAAACAACAGGGGAATCGGCTATGGCTACACCTTC
TRBJ2-5 - TRBV2 - CASSEGRRETQYF TGTGCCAGCAGTGAGGGCAGGCGGGAGACCCAGTACTTC
TRBJ1-4 - TRBV9 - CASSSTPRDKSTNEKLFF TGTGCCAGCAGCTCAACGCCCCGGGACAAATCAACTAATGAAAAACTGTTTTTT
TRBJ2-7 - TRBV10-3 - CAIRADQSGEQYF TGTGCCATCAGGGCGGACCAATCGGGGGAGCAGTACTTC
TRBJ1-1 - TRBV6-1 - CASNTQGNTEAFF TGTGCCAGCAACACACAGGGGAACACTGAAGCTTTCTTT
TRBJ1-1 - TRBV7-2 - CASSVNRVNTEAFF TGTGCCAGCAGCGTCAACAGGGTGAACACTGAAGCTTTCTTT
TRBJ2-7 once TRBV6-1 - CASSEVGGGGDEQYF TGTGCCAGCAGTGAAGTTGGGGGTGGCGGGGACGAGCAGTACTTC
TRBJ1-2 once TRBV2 - CASSPTYGYTF TGTGCCAGCAGCCCTACCTATGGCTACACCTTC